The 25 T cell receptor beta chains below all came from one sample that was sequenced in a study of blood T cell repertoires in COVID-19. Only in-frame clones appear in the TCRdb table, and some are missing; sequencing was by immunoSEQ multiplex PCR. The top ten hold approximately 1.5% of the sample, which has about 140,000 clones, around 90% seen once. Sequenced sample: peripheral blood. The receptors were sampled from a woman in her fifties or sixties with acute or convalescent COVID-19.

The rearrangement uses TRBV9 and TRBJ2-1; 12 bases fit TRBD2. J was trimmed by 9 bases and V by 3 bases; bases with no gene match: 7. This CDR3 contains 15 residues. Germline V lookup: CDR1 SGDLS, CDR2 YYNGEE. This CDR3 reads CASSAASGGASEQFF. CDR3 DNA sequence: TGTGCCAGCAGCGCCGCTAGCGGGGGGGCCAGTGAGCAGTTCTTC.

The genes are TRBV6-2 or TRBV6-3 and TRBJ1-2; TRBD1 might be the D (6 bases). The germline V gene has CDR1 MNHEY and CDR2 SVGEGT. CDR3 length: 13 residues. With 4 bases removed from V and 4 bases from J, the gap between germline ends came to 10 bases. DNA for the CDR3: TGTGCCAGCAGTTTTGACAGGATCTATGGCTACACCTTC. Its translation is CASSFDRIYGYTF.

The rearrangement links TRBV7-6 to TRBJ2-1; 7 nucleotides line up with TRBD2. In germline, CDR1 is SGHVS, CDR2 FNYEAQ. The CDR3 has 15 residues. The V segment lost 5 bases and the J segment 1 base; nucleotides outside the gene matches: 5. CDR3 residues: CASSATGGSYNEQFF. The DNA of the CDR3 is TGTGCCAGCAGCGCCACGGGGGGTTCCTACAATGAGCAGTTCTTC.

For the CDR3, the DNA is TGTGCCACCAGTGGCGTTTCGAGCAATCAGCCCCAGCATTTT. Its translation is CATSGVSSNQPQHF. The V gene is TRBV24-1, the J gene TRBJ1-5; no definite D call. V dropped 5 bases and J dropped 1 base, with 8 bases sitting between them. CDR1 KGHDR and CDR2 SFDVKD come from the germline V gene. The CDR3 spans 14 residues.

The V call is TRBV6-1, the J call TRBJ2-7; TRBD2 matches 10 bases. J was trimmed by 4 bases and V by 3 bases; bases with no gene match: 6. Germline V CDR1 and CDR2: MNHNS, SASEGT. The CDR3 totals 15 residues. The CDR3 sequence is CASSDGLAGDYEQYF. DNA of the CDR3: TGTGCCAGCAGTGATGGGCTAGCGGGGGATTACGAGCAGTACTTC.

This clone showed up just a few times. This chain links TRBV20-1 with TRBJ2-5; 10 bases match TRBD1. Germline V gives CDR1 DFQATT, CDR2 SNEGSKA (reference sequence). The CDR3 is 14 residues long. V shed 3 bases and J 10 bases; nucleotides not matched to a gene: 11. CDR3: CSASSGTGAEDQYF. In DNA form, the CDR3 reads TGCAGTGCTAGTTCCGGGACAGGGGCTGAAGACCAGTACTTC.

J is TRBJ1-1 and V is TRBV19, with D unresolved. Germline assignment: CDR1 LNHDA and CDR2 SQIVND (reference sequence). The V end lost 2 bases, the J end lost 3 bases, and 7 bases lay between the germline ends. The CDR3 is 13 residues long. CDR3 nucleotide sequence: TGTGCCAGTAGTATAAGTAGAGACACTGAAGCTTTCTTT. This encodes CASSISRDTEAFF.

J is TRBJ2-1 and V is TRBV28; no clear D gene. The CDR3 consists of 14 residues. Germline assignment: CDR1 MDHEN and CDR2 SYDVKM. V was clipped by 2 bases and J by 1 base, with 6 bases between them. DNA for the CDR3: TGTGCCAGCAGTTTAACGGGTTCCTACAATGAGCAGTTCTTC. Translated, it gives CASSLTGSYNEQFF.

The J gene is TRBJ1-5, the V gene TRBV19; D not certain. The CDR3 has 14 amino acids. V was clipped by 10 bases and J by 1 base, with 14 bases between them. CDR1 and CDR2 (germline): LNHDA, SQIVND (reference sequence). The CDR3 here is CAIAGTTSNQPQHF. Written as DNA, the CDR3 is TGTGCCATTGCGGGCACTACCAGCAATCAGCCCCAGCATTTT.

This clone occurred once. This chain links TRBV5-1 with TRBJ2-2; unclear D gene. V was shortened by 3 bases and J by 6 bases, with 6 bases between the two germline ends. CDR1 is SGHRS, CDR2 YFSETQ, per germline. The CDR3 covers 12 residues. The CDR3 sequence: CASSYEPGELFF. CDR3 in DNA: TGCGCCAGCAGCTATGAGCCCGGGGAGCTGTTTTTT.

The CDR3 bases are TGTGCCAGCAGTTTTTCAGGCCAGTTGAGCTCTGGAAACACCATATATTTT. Its translation is CASSFSGQLSSGNTIYF. This chain connects TRBV28 to TRBJ1-3; no definite D call. The V gene's germline CDR1 is MDHEN and CDR2 SYDVKM. V was cut by 3 bases and J by 0 bases, with 15 bases left in between. CDR3 size: 17 residues. The whole variable domain, filled in from reference TRBV28 and TRBJ1-3, reads DVKVTQSSRYLVKRTGEKVFLECVQDMDHENMFWYRQDPGLGLRLIYFSYDVKMKEKGDIPEGYSVSREKKERFSLILESASTNQTSMYLCASSFSGQLSSGNTIYFGEGSWLTVV.

The rearrangement uses TRBV19 and TRBJ1-3; TRBD1 might be the D (5 bases). This CDR3 spans 14 amino acids. Trimming stripped 6 bases from V and 0 bases from J, with 9 bases between. CDR1 and CDR2 (germline): LNHDA, SQIVND (reference sequence). This CDR3 is CASRGHTSGNTIYF. CDR3 coding DNA: TGTGCCAGTAGAGGACACACCTCTGGAAACACCATATATTTT.

This chain links TRBV7-9 with TRBJ2-3, with TRBD1 matching over 10 bases. Germline V gene sequence: CDR1 SEHNR, CDR2 FQNEAQ (reference sequence). The CDR3 runs 14 residues. V dropped 1 base and J dropped 6; count of bases not matched to a gene: 1. CDR3 region: CASSLVTGGDTQYF. For the CDR3, the DNA is TGTGCCAGCAGCTTAGTGACAGGGGGCGATACGCAGTATTTT.

The rearrangement uses TRBV29-1 and TRBJ1-5, with 7 bases matching TRBD1. Trimming took 5 bases from V and 6 from J; bases not matched to a gene: 7. There are 13 residues in the CDR3. The V gene's germline CDR1 is SQVTM and CDR2 ANQGSEA. The CDR3 coding sequence is TGCAGCGTTCATGAGGGGGCAGGTCAGCCCCAGCATTTT. This codes for CSVHEGAGQPQHF.

CDR3 in DNA: TGTGCCTGGACCCCCGGACTAGCGGGCCTGTCAGATACGCAGTATTTT. This gives the protein CAWTPGLAGLSDTQYF. The chain couples TRBV30 to TRBJ2-3, with 11 bases that match TRBD2. The CDR3 covers 16 residues. Looked up from germline, CDR1 is GTSNPN and CDR2 is SVGIG (reference sequence). V trimming: 4 bases; J trimming: 4 bases; junction bases outside the gene matches: 10.

The chain employs TRBV6-5 and TRBJ1-2, with no clear D. This CDR3 is 15 amino acids long. Germline V lookup: CDR1 MNHEY, CDR2 SVGAGI. V lost 6 bases and J 6 bases, leaving 20 bases between the germline ends. The CDR3 sequence: CASSPGRTDYNGYTF. CDR3 in DNA: TGTGCCAGCAGCCCCGGCCGGACGGACTATAATGGCTACACCTTC.

The chain combines TRBV18 with TRBJ2-2, with D perhaps matching TRBD1 (6 bases). The V and J ends lost 6 bases and 3 bases respectively, with 14 bases between them. CDR1 and CDR2 (germline): KGHSH, LQKENI. The CDR3 has 15 amino acids. Written as DNA, the CDR3 is TGTGCCAGCTCTCATGCCGGGACACACACCGGGGAGCTGTTTTTT. Its protein is CASSHAGTHTGELFF. Using reference TRBV18 and TRBJ2-2 for the parts outside the CDR3, the full variable domain is NAGVMQNPRHLVRRRGQEARLRCSPMKGHSHVYWYRQLPEEGLKFMVYLQKENIIDESGMPKERFSAEFPKEGPSILRIQQVVRGDSAAYFCASSHAGTHTGELFFGEGSRLTVL.

This clone was seen a few times. V is TRBV5-1 and J is TRBJ2-7; tentative D call: TRBD2 (6 bases). Germline values: CDR1 SGHRS, CDR2 YFSETQ. CDR3 length equals 11 residues. V dropped 7 bases and J dropped 4 bases, with 9 bases sitting between them. DNA for the CDR3: TGCGCCAGCGCGGGGTCATACGAGCAGTACTTC. It encodes CASAGSYEQYF.

This chain links TRBV9 with TRBJ1-6; 7 bases are a match to TRBD1. The CDR3 consists of 16 residues. The V gene end was trimmed by 3 bases and the J gene end by 6 bases; junction bases not matched to a gene: 9. Germline values: CDR1 SGDLS, CDR2 YYNGEE. Written as DNA, the CDR3 is TGTGCCAGCAGCGCCCGACCTGGGACAGCTAATTCACCCCTCCACTTT. Its translation is CASSARPGTANSPLHF.

CDR3 amino acids: CASSVGSASQLAGSRAYEQYF. CDR3 nucleotides: TGTGCCAGCAGCGTAGGCTCCGCCTCTCAACTAGCGGGGTCTAGAGCCTACGAGCAGTACTTC. The chain is built from TRBV9 and TRBJ2-7; 10 bases are shared with TRBD2. CDR1 and CDR2 from the germline V gene are SGDLS and YYNGEE. CDR3 length equals 21 residues. The V gene end was trimmed by 0 bases and the J gene end by 2 bases; junction bases not matched to a gene: 20.

This clone was observed once. The genes are TRBV3-1 (or the pseudogene TRBV3-2) and TRBJ2-7, with TRBD2 identical over 10 bases. The J segment lost 6 bases and the V segment lost 0 bases, leaving 17 bases of the junction unmatched. The CDR3 spans 19 residues. CDR1 is LGHDT, CDR2 YNNKEL, per germline (reference sequence). The CDR3 sequence: CASSQDGGRLAGVAVEQYF. CDR3 bases: TGTGCCAGCAGCCAAGACGGTGGACGGCTAGCGGGGGTGGCTGTCGAGCAGTACTTC.

This clone has just a few counts. This rearrangement joins TRBV2 to TRBJ1-2; possible D gene TRBD1, 5 bases. The germline V gene encodes CDR1 SNHLY and CDR2 FYNNEI. The CDR3 covers 13 residues. V lost 5 bases to trimming and J lost 5 bases, with 12 bases between them. The CDR3 reads CASSLSDTYGYTF. The DNA for the CDR3 is TGTGCCAGCAGTCTATCGGACACATATGGCTACACCTTC.

J is TRBJ2-1 and V is TRBV4-1; D is ambiguous. Trimming shortened V by 0 bases and J by 12 bases, and 9 bases separated the two germline ends. Germline CDR1 is MGHRA and CDR2 is YSYEKL. CDR3 length: 12 residues. The CDR3 loop is CASSQELSRQFF. The CDR3 DNA reads as TGCGCCAGCAGCCAAGAATTATCCAGGCAGTTCTTC.

The chain combines TRBV28 with TRBJ1-6; 7 nucleotides line up with TRBD1. Germline CDR1 and CDR2: MDHEN and SYDVKM. The CDR3 has 16 residues. J gave up 8 bases and V 1 base, and 8 bases lay outside the gene matches. For the CDR3, the DNA is TGTGCCAGCAGTTTATTGGTAGGGGGCGAACATTCACCCCTCCACTTT. It is translated as CASSLLVGGEHSPLHF.

The chain is built from TRBV5-1 and TRBJ2-5; unclear D gene. There are 11 residues in the CDR3. Germline CDR1 SGHRS, CDR2 YFSETQ. V was shortened by 9 bases and J by 0 bases, with 6 bases between the two germline ends. The CDR3 here is CATSYQETQYF. The CDR3 DNA is TGCGCCACCTCGTACCAAGAGACCCAGTACTTC. The whole variable domain, remainder taken from reference TRBV5-1 and TRBJ2-5, is KAGVTQTPRYLIKTRGQQVTLSCSPISGHRSVSWYQQTPGQGLQFLFEYFSETQRNKGNFPGRFSGRQFSNSRSEMNVSTLELGDSALYLCATSYQETQYFGPGTRLLVL.